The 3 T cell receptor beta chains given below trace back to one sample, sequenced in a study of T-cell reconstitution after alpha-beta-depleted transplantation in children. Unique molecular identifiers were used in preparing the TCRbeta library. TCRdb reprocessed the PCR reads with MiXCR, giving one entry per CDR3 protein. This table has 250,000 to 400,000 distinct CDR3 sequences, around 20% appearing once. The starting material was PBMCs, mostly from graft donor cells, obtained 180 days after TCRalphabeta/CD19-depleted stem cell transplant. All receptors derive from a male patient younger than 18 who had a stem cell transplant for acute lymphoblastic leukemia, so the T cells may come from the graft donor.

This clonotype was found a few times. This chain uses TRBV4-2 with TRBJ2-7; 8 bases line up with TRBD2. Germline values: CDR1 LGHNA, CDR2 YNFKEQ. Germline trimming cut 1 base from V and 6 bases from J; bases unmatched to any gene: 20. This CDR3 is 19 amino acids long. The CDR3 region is CASSQVSIAGSQDWSEQYF. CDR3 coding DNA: TGTGCCAGCAGCCAAGTCAGCATAGCGGGAAGTCAGGATTGGAGCGAGCAGTACTTC.

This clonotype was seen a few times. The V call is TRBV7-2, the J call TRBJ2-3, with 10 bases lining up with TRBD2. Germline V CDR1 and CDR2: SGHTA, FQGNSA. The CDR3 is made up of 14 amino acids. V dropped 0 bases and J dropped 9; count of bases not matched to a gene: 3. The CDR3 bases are TGTGCCAGCAGCTTAGCTCTAGCGGGAGACACGCAGTATTTT. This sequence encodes CASSLALAGDTQYF.

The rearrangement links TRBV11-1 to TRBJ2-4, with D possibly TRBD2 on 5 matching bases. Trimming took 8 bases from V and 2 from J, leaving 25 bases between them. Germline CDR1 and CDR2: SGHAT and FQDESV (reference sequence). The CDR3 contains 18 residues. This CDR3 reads CASGSTRRNKLSKNIQYF. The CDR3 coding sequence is TGTGCCAGCGGATCCACTCGGAGGAACAAGCTATCCAAAAACATTCAGTACTTC. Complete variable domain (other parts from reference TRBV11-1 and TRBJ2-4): EAEVAQSPRYKITEKSQAVAFWCDPISGHATLYWYRQILGQGPELLVQFQDESVVDDSQLPKDRFSAERLKGVDSTLKIQPAELGDSAMYLCASGSTRRNKLSKNIQYFGAGTRLSVL.